This entry is about one TCR beta chain. Its antigen remains unidentified. The data were obtained in a study of T cells in Graves' hyperthyroidism and ophthalmopathy. Study-wide results and caveats: The blood repertoire included most of the expanded thyroid clonotypes above 0.001.

The source material, RNA transcripts, was used to amplify TCR beta CDR3 regions. The TCR CDR3 first-round RT-PCR relied on the HTBI primer set. TCRdb fed the multiplex PCR reads into MiXCR, producing one record per CDR3 protein. The table shows fewer than 850,000 distinct CDR3 sequences, with around a sixth occurring only once. Deletions cut 1 base from V and 2 bases from J, with 12 bases between. This CDR3 spans 15 amino acids. Thyroid ultrasound and orbital computed tomography, with clinical symptoms and serum thyroxine and TRAb, informed diagnoses. The chain couples TRBV12-3 or TRBV12-4 to TRBJ2-7; possibly TRBD2 for D (7 bases). Sequences were obtained from blood. This TCR came from a man aged 50 or older with Graves' hyperthyroidism. CDR3 in amino acids: CASSLGGGAPYEQYF. Written as DNA, the CDR3 is TGTGCCAGCAGTTTAGGGGGGGGGGCTCCCTACGAGCAGTACTTC.